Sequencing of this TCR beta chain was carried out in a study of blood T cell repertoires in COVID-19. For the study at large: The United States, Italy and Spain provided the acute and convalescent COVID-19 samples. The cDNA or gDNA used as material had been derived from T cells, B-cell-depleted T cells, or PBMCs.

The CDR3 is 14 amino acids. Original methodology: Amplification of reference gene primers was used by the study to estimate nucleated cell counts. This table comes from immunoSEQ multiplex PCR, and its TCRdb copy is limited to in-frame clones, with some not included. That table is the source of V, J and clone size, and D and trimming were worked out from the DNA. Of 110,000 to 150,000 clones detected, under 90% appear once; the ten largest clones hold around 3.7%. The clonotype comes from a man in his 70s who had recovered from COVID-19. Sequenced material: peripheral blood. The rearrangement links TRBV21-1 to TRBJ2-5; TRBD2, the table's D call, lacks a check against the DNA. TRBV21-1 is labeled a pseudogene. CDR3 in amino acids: CASSKAKLAETQYF. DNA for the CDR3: TGTGCCAGCAGCAAAGCCAAACTAGCGGAGACCCAGTACTTC.